A selection of T cell receptor beta chains follows, all from one sample in a study of beta chain features in type 1 diabetes. Sequenced by immunoSEQ multiplex PCR; TCRdb stores in-frame clones only, minus some. The sample has approximately 150,000 clones; about 12% are singletons. The sequencing input was central memory CD4+ T cells from blood. These receptors came from a man between 18 and 29 years old with type 1 diabetes. CDR3s include the opening cysteine and the closing phenylalanine or tryptophan. Fields, in order: J gene, D gene, V gene, clone size, CDR3 DNA, CDR3 protein. A D gene is named only where the DNA matches it firmly. Only some rows state a clone size, as once, few, many or a class for expanded clones.

TRBJ2-5 NA TRBV6-6 NA TGTGCCAGCAGTTACGAGGGAAAGACCCAGTACTTC CASSYEGKTQYF
TRBJ2-7 NA TRBV18 few TGTGCCAGCTCACTCGGACAAGAATACGAGCAGTACTTC CASSLGQEYEQYF
TRBJ1-4 NA TRBV11-2 NA TGTGCCAGCAACCTGATGGGGGCAACTAATGAAAAACTGTTTTTT CASNLMGATNEKLFF
TRBJ2-1 NA TRBV7-2 NA TGTGCCAGCAGCTTAAGGGCTCAGGGCGGGGATGAGCAGTTCTTC CASSLRAQGGDEQFF
TRBJ1-1 NA TRBV14 NA TGTGCCAGCAGCCTTGGGAAAATCCGCACTGAAGCTTTCTTT CASSLGKIRTEAFF
TRBJ1-5 NA TRBV6-6 few TGTGCCAGCAGTCCAGGTAGCCATCAGCCCCAGCATTTT CASSPGSHQPQHF
TRBJ2-1 NA TRBV19 many TGTGCCAGTAGTCCCGACACGGCCCGGTACAATGAGCAGTTCTTC CASSPDTARYNEQFF
TRBJ2-5 TRBD2 TRBV9 NA TGTGCCAGCAGCATCTCCGGGACTAGCGGGGGGGAGACCCAGTACTTC CASSISGTSGGETQYF
TRBJ2-5 TRBD2 TRBV5-8 NA TGTGCCAGCAGCTTGGCGGGACTAGCTCAAGAGACCCAGTACTTC CASSLAGLAQETQYF
TRBJ2-3 NA TRBV30 NA TGTGCCTGGAGTAGAGGGTTTTCAGATACGCAGTATTTT CAWSRGFSDTQYF
TRBJ1-2 TRBD1 TRBV11-2 NA TGTGCCAGCAGCCCGACAGGGGAGTATGGCTACACCTTC CASSPTGEYGYTF
TRBJ2-1 TRBD1 TRBV7-3 NA TGTGCCAGCAGTTCCGACAGGGGGGTGAAAAATGAGCAGTTCTTC CASSSDRGVKNEQFF
TRBJ2-3 NA TRBV10-2 many TGCGCCAGCGGGACTGGTGGTACGCAGTATTTT CASGTGGTQYF
TRBJ2-7 NA TRBV18 NA TGTGCCAGCTCACAGCCCGTGTGGCAGGGATATAACGAGCAGTACTTC CASSQPVWQGYNEQYF